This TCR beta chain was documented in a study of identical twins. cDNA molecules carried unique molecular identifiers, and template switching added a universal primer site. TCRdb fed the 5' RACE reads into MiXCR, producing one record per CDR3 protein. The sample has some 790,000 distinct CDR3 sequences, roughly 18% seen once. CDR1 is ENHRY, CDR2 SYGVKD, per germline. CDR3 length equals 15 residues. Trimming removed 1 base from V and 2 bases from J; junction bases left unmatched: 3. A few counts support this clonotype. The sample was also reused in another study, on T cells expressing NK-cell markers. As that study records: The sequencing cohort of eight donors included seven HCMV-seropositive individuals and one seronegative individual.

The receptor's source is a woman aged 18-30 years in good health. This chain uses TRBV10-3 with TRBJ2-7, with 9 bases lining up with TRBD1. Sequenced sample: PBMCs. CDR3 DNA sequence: TGTGCCATCAGTGAGTACAGGGGGCATCCCTACGAGCAGTACTTC. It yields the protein CAISEYRGHPYEQYF.